This T cell receptor (beta chain) derives from a study of blood T cells in healthy people across ages. Study observations and caveats: The study lacked donor CMV status, which possibly confounded expanded clonotype changes. Long-lived donors exceeded aged donors in naive CD4+ cells and diversity.

A remark on this clonotype: Its specificity is not known.

Next came a second PCR, run for roughly 6 to 11 cycles, which used a sample-barcoded 5' primer along with a J-beta primer mix. Using its own MiXCR run on the 5' RACE reads, TCRdb lists one record per CDR3 protein. This sample carries 1.5 million to 2 million distinct CDR3 sequences, just under 50% of them seen once, and the ten largest clones take less than 2.5%. Source material: blood. This clonotype was sampled from a middle-aged woman in good health.

The CDR3: CATSSAILRDGHSNQPQHF. DNA of the CDR3: TGTGCCACCAGCTCCGCGATACTGCGGGACGGACATAGCAATCAGCCCCAGCATTTT. The chain couples TRBV15 to TRBJ1-5; D might be TRBD1 (5 bases). Germline V gene lookup returns CDR1 LNHNV and CDR2 YYDKDF (reference sequence). This CDR3 contains 19 residues. Trimming shortened V by 5 bases and J by 0 bases, and 23 bases separated the two germline ends.